This T cell receptor beta chain originates from a study of T cell repertoires in cytomegalovirus infection. TCRdb re-called the reads through MiXCR, storing one row per CDR3 protein. The data hold more than 140,000 distinct CDR3 sequences, with 5.5% to 8% observed a single time. The sample holds many counts of this clonotype. Germline CDR1 and CDR2: SGHTA and FQGNSA. The CDR3 length is 15 residues. The V gene end was trimmed by 4 bases and the J gene end by 4 bases; junction bases not matched to a gene: 3. The origin of this receptor is a human donor in good health (CMV status not recorded). Some clones in this sample may be carry-over from other donors' samples. The specimen sequenced was PBMCs. The J gene is TRBJ1-4, the V gene TRBV7-2, with 10 bases identical to TRBD1. The CDR3 sequence: CASSSWDRGNEKLFF. The CDR3 DNA reads as TGTGCCAGCAGCTCTTGGGACAGGGGTAATGAAAAACTGTTTTTT.